This passage covers 3 T cell receptor beta chains from one sample sequenced in a study of cytomegalovirus exposure and HLA in healthy donors. TCRdb keeps only in-frame clones here, not all; method: immunoSEQ multiplex PCR. Altogether 99,000 or so clones are present, about 85% being singletons, with the ten largest covering about 4%. Sequences were obtained from PBMCs. These TCRs come from a woman between 18 and 30 years old in good health and CMV-seropositive.

The V and J genes are TRBV6-6 and TRBJ2-7; TRBD1 matches at 8 bases. The CDR3 loop spans 13 amino acids. V lost 6 bases, J lost 5 bases, and 6 bases stayed unmatched. Germline assignment: CDR1 MNHNY and CDR2 SVGAGI (reference sequence). For the CDR3, the DNA is TGTGCCAGCAGGGACAGGGCAACGGACGAGCAGTACTTC. Amino acids: CASRDRATDEQYF.

V and J are TRBV6-5 and TRBJ2-1; tentatively, D is TRBD1 (5 bases). Trimming cost V 6 bases and J 0 bases, with 12 bases left between them. CDR1 and CDR2 (germline): MNHEY, SVGAGI. CDR3 length equals 15 residues. CDR3 in DNA: TGTGCCAGCAGCCCAGACAGCAGCTCCTACAATGAGCAGTTCTTC. As protein: CASSPDSSSYNEQFF.

The V call is TRBV6-1, the J call TRBJ2-7; D is ambiguous. V was trimmed by 1 base and J by 3 bases, leaving 7 bases between them. Germline lookup yields CDR1 MNHNS and CDR2 SASEGT. The CDR3 consists of 13 residues. CDR3 sequence (DNA): TGTGCCAGCAGTGAAGTTCACAGCTACGAGCAGTACTTC. This sequence encodes CASSEVHSYEQYF.